This is a list of T cell receptor beta chains from one sample in a study of OX40 agonist ivuxolimab in advanced cancers. TCRdb's table, derived via immunoSEQ multiplex PCR, lists solely in-frame clones and lacks some. Among approximately 79,000 clones listed, around 86% were seen once. The sequenced sample was CD4+ or CD8+ T cells sorted from blood, obtained in a trial of the OX40 agonist ivuxolimab. The source is an adult with an advanced solid tumor such as melanoma, head and neck, liver or kidney cancer. Both conserved end residues are part of each CDR3. Each record gives: V gene, J gene, clone size, D gene, CDR3 DNA, CDR3 protein. The D gene is left open where the match is weak. Clone size is given for some rows only: seen once, a few or many times, or a class if the clone is expanded.

>TRBV7-9|TRBJ2-7|-|-
TGTGCCAGCAGGGGCGACATCTACGAGCAGTACTTC
CASRGDIYEQYF
>TRBV6-6|TRBJ2-5|once|TRBD1
TGTGCCAGCAGTTACCTGGACAGGGAATCAGAGACCCAGTACTTC
CASSYLDRESETQYF
>TRBV2|TRBJ1-5|few|-
TGTGCCAGCAGTGAAGCGCCTTCTCTTCAGCCCCAGCATTTT
CASSEAPSLQPQHF
>TRBV9|TRBJ2-3|-|-
TGTGCCAGCAGCGTAGGGGGGCTTAGCACAGATACGCAGTATTTT
CASSVGGLSTDTQYF
>TRBV7-9|TRBJ1-6|-|-
TGTGCCAGCAGCTTAGGACTGGGGCCCAGGATGGATTCACCCCTCCACTTT
CASSLGLGPRMDSPLHF
>TRBV5-4|TRBJ2-6|-|-
TGTGCCACCCACAGAGGGGATTCTGGGGCCAACGTCCTGACTTTC
CATHRGDSGANVLTF
>TRBV18|TRBJ2-4|-|TRBD2
TGTGCCAGCTCACCGGTAATTGCTAGCGGGAGTTTGGGCGGCAAAAACATTCAGTACTTC
CASSPVIASGSLGGKNIQYF
>TRBV10-3|TRBJ2-7|-|-
TGTGCCTCACACGGGCAGCAGACCTACGAGCAGTACTTC
CASHGQQTYEQYF
>TRBV2|TRBJ2-2|-|-
TGTGCCAGCAGTGGCCTGACTAGACAATCCGGGGAGCTGTTTTTT
CASSGLTRQSGELFF
>TRBV19|TRBJ1-5|-|-
TGTGCCAGTAGTATTGGCGTCCGGGGAAATAGCAATCAGCCCCAGCATTTT
CASSIGVRGNSNQPQHF
>TRBV5-1|TRBJ2-3|-|-
TGCGCCAGCAGCGAGGGAGATACGCAGTATTTT
CASSEGDTQYF
>TRBV6-5|TRBJ1-2|-|-
TGTGCCAGCAGCTTGGATGCCGGAAACTATGGCTACACCTTC
CASSLDAGNYGYTF
>TRBV9|TRBJ2-5|-|-
TGTGCCAGCAGCGTACAGGAGGGGAGGGAGACCCAGTACTTC
CASSVQEGRETQYF
>TRBV4-3|TRBJ2-2|-|TRBD2
TGCGCCAGCAGCCGATTAGCGGGAGGGCTAGGAGGGGAGCTGTTTTTT
CASSRLAGGLGGELFF
>TRBV18|TRBJ1-5|-|-
TGTGCCAGCTCCCTAGACAGTAATCAGCCCCAGCATTTT
CASSLDSNQPQHF
>TRBV30|TRBJ2-5|-|-
TGTGCCTGGACTGCTAAAGAGACCCAGTACTTC
CAWTAKETQYF
>TRBV5-4|TRBJ1-1|once|-
TGTGCCAGCAGCTTGATCGGGGTGAACACTGAAGCTTTCTTT
CASSLIGVNTEAFF
>TRBV27|TRBJ1-2|-|TRBD1
TGTGCCAGCAAGACAGGGAACTATGGCTACACCTTC
CASKTGNYGYTF
>TRBV5-1|TRBJ2-7|-|TRBD1
TGCGCCAGCAGCGACCGGGACAGGGGTAACGAGCAGTACTTC
CASSDRDRGNEQYF
>TRBV12-5|TRBJ2-7|few|-
TGTGCTAGTGCCTTGTCAAGACCAATGGAGCAGTACTTC
CASALSRPMEQYF